Listed here are 32 T cell receptor beta chains from one sample, sequenced in a study of cytomegalovirus exposure and HLA in healthy donors. Researchers ran the PCR with 60 Vbeta and 13 Jbeta primers. The table came from immunoSEQ multiplex PCR; TCRdb's copy has only in-frame clones and leaves some out. The sample yields more than 200,000 clones, about 80% seen once. Sequencing was carried out using PBMCs. The source is a man aged 18 to 30 in good health and CMV-seronegative.

V gene TRBV9 combines with J gene TRBJ2-1, with TRBD2 identical over 9 bases. The CDR3 is 15 amino acids. J gave up 8 bases and V 2 bases, and 8 bases lay outside the gene matches. CDR1 and CDR2 (germline): SGDLS, YYNGEE. The CDR3 nucleotides are TGTGCCAGCAGCGTCATCAGCGGGGGGAGCGATGAGCAGTTCTTC. Protein sequence: CASSVISGGSDEQFF.

V is TRBV7-8 and J is TRBJ2-7; 9 positions agree with TRBD2. The V and J ends lost 1 base and 4 bases, in that order; junction bases with no gene match: 8. Germline lookup yields CDR1 SGHVS and CDR2 FQNEAQ. The CDR3 contains 16 residues. In nucleotides, the CDR3 is TGTGCCAGCAGCTTAGAAGGGGCGGGGGGGTGGTACGAGCAGTACTTC. It encodes CASSLEGAGGWYEQYF. Supplemented by reference TRBV7-8 and TRBJ2-7, the full variable domain reads GAGVSQSPRYKVAKRGQDVALRCDPISGHVSLFWYQQALGQGPEFLTYFQNEAQLDKSGLPSDRFFAERPEGSVSTLKIQRTQQEDSAVYLCASSLEGAGGWYEQYFGPGTRLTVT.

V is TRBV7-8 and J is TRBJ2-5; 12 nucleotides match TRBD2. The CDR3 covers 15 residues. The V gene end was trimmed by 1 base and the J gene end by 4 bases; junction bases not matched to a gene: 1. Germline V CDR1 and CDR2: SGHVS, FQNEAQ. This chain's CDR3 is CASSLETSGGETQYF. CDR3 sequence (DNA): TGTGCCAGCAGCTTAGAGACTAGCGGGGGAGAGACCCAGTACTTC.

The rearrangement links TRBV27 to TRBJ2-5; no reliable D call. The germline gives CDR1 MNHEY, CDR2 SMNVEV (reference sequence). The germline V and J ends were trimmed by 6 bases and 2 bases, with 10 bases remaining between them. CDR3 length: 13 residues. The CDR3: CASSPFPQETQYF. The CDR3 nucleotides read TGTGCCAGCAGCCCCTTTCCGCAAGAGACCCAGTACTTC.

This sequence joins TRBV28 and TRBJ2-5, with D uncertain. CDR1 is MDHEN, CDR2 SYDVKM, per germline. With 3 bases removed from V and 5 bases from J, the gap between germline ends came to 4 bases. CDR3 length equals 11 residues. CDR3 coding DNA: TGTGCCAGCAGTTTGTCGGAGACCCAGTACTTC. It translates to CASSLSETQYF. Combining the CDR3 with reference TRBV28 and TRBJ2-5 gives the whole variable domain DVKVTQSSRYLVKRTGEKVFLECVQDMDHENMFWYRQDPGLGLRLIYFSYDVKMKEKGDIPEGYSVSREKKERFSLILESASTNQTSMYLCASSLSETQYFGPGTRLLVL.

This clone turned up a few times. This CDR3 is also generated by other DNA sequences in the sample. This chain links TRBV2 with TRBJ2-1; TRBD2 matches 12 bases. This CDR3 has 15 amino acids. V lost 6 bases, J lost 1 base, and 1 base stayed unmatched. Germline CDR1 and CDR2: SNHLY and FYNNEI. The CDR3: CASSGTSGSYNEQFF. The CDR3 bases are TGTGCCAGCAGCGGGACTAGCGGGTCCTACAATGAGCAGTTCTTC.

The V call is TRBV5-1, the J call TRBJ1-3; a possible D gene is TRBD1 (5 bases). The CDR3 totals 14 residues. Germline V lookup: CDR1 SGHRS, CDR2 YFSETQ. Trimming stripped 4 bases from V and 7 bases from J, with 15 bases between. CDR3 residues: CASSPDNAGNTIYF. CDR3 coding DNA: TGCGCCAGCAGCCCGGACAATGCGGGGAACACCATATATTTT.

DNA for the CDR3: TGTGCCAGCAGTGAATGGGGCCAGGGCCGTCTGATCCAAGAGACCCAGTACTTC. It codes for CASSEWGQGRLIQETQYF. V and J are TRBV2 and TRBJ2-5, with D perhaps matching TRBD1 (5 bases). Trimming pared 2 bases from V and 1 base from J, leaving 20 bases between. CDR3 length equals 18 residues. The germline V gene encodes CDR1 SNHLY and CDR2 FYNNEI.

The chain recombines TRBV27 with TRBJ2-7, with 9 bases aligning to TRBD2. The CDR3 contains 15 residues. Looked up from germline, CDR1 is MNHEY and CDR2 is SMNVEV (reference sequence). V lost 5 bases to trimming and J lost 2 bases; unmatched junction nucleotides: 7. The CDR3 coding sequence is TGTGCCAGCAGTCCCAGACTAGCGGAACCCTACGAGCAGTACTTC. This sequence encodes CASSPRLAEPYEQYF.

The rearrangement links TRBV5-4 to TRBJ1-2; TRBD1 aligns across 9 bases. CDR3 length equals 14 residues. Germline lookup yields CDR1 SGHNT and CDR2 YYREEE (reference sequence). The junction had 10 bases not matched to a gene; V was cut back by 5 bases and J by 8 bases. Here the CDR3 reads CASRVDRGVAGYTF. The CDR3 nucleotides read TGTGCCAGCAGGGTCGACAGGGGGGTAGCCGGCTACACCTTC.

On this clone itself: The germline gene is not matched at one end of the junction; a read error may be the cause. The same CDR3 is also encoded by other DNA sequences in this sample. The gene calls are TRBV7-7 and TRBJ2-5; unclear D gene. CDR1 and CDR2 (germline): SSHAT, FNYEAQ (reference sequence). This CDR3 has 13 amino acids. DNA for the CDR3: TGTGCTAGCAGCTTAGTTCCGGGAGAGACCCAGTACTTC. As protein: CASSLVPGETQYF.

Remarks on this clone: Other nucleotide sequences in the sample specify the same CDR3. The chain links TRBV18 to TRBJ2-7; 11 positions match TRBD1. Germline lookup yields CDR1 KGHSH and CDR2 LQKENI. The trim removed 3 bases at V and 4 bases at J, leaving 5 bases unmatched. The CDR3 consists of 15 residues. This CDR3 is CASSPGQGAPYEQYF. The DNA of the CDR3 is TGTGCCAGCTCACCTGGACAGGGGGCGCCGTACGAGCAGTACTTC.

This sequence joins TRBV28 and TRBJ2-1, with a tentative D call TRBD2 (5 bases). CDR1 and CDR2 from the germline V gene are MDHEN and SYDVKM. CDR3 size: 18 residues. Trimming took 9 bases from V and 4 from J, leaving 28 bases between them. CDR3 nucleotides: TGTGCCAGTGGACTCGACCAACGCGTCCTCCAGATTTACAATGAGCAGTTCTTC. Protein sequence: CASGLDQRVLQIYNEQFF.

This clone was counted once. The chain employs TRBV7-3 and TRBJ2-1, with TRBD2 matching over 9 bases. After removal of 1 base from V and 6 bases from J, the junction contained 4 bases not matched to a gene. The germline V gene has CDR1 SGHTA and CDR2 FQGTGA. This CDR3 spans 15 amino acids. In DNA form, the CDR3 reads TGTGCCAGCAGCTTAAGCGGGGGGGCCTCCAATGAGCAGTTCTTC. Amino acids: CASSLSGGASNEQFF.

As to this clone: A read error may account for a junction end that differs from germline. This sequence joins TRBV7-9 and TRBJ1-2; 7 bases are a match to TRBD1. CDR1 is SEHNR and CDR2 is FQNEAQ in the germline V gene (reference sequence). This CDR3 has 16 residues. The CDR3 nucleotides are TGTTCCAGCAGCTTAGGCCTAGGACAGGAGATCTATGGCTACACCTTC. It yields the protein CSSSLGLGQEIYGYTF.

The chain couples TRBV27 to TRBJ1-6, with D possibly TRBD1 on 5 matching bases. Germline V gene lookup returns CDR1 MNHEY and CDR2 SMNVEV (reference sequence). This CDR3 region has 12 residues. V was shortened by 10 bases and J by 10 bases, with 14 bases between the two germline ends. DNA for the CDR3: TGTGCCACCCGGACGGCAGGGTCACCCCTCCACTTT. Protein product: CATRTAGSPLHF.

The table lists this clone with a few counts. The V gene is TRBV6-4, the J gene TRBJ2-3; perhaps TRBD2 as D (5 bases). The CDR3 loop spans 16 amino acids. Germline CDR1 and CDR2: MRHNA and SNTAGT. The V end lost 0 bases, the J end lost 0 bases, and 10 bases lay between the germline ends. The CDR3, as DNA: TGTGCCAGCAGTGACTCTGAGCGGTCAAGCACAGATACGCAGTATTTT. This sequence encodes CASSDSERSSTDTQYF.

Of note for this clone: Other DNA sequences in the same sample also yield this CDR3. The chain couples TRBV9 to TRBJ2-3; perhaps TRBD2 as D (6 bases). CDR1 is SGDLS, CDR2 YYNGEE, per germline. V lost 2 bases and J lost 0, with 7 bases in between. The CDR3 has 14 amino acids. The CDR3 bases are TGTGCCAGCAGCGTCCGGGGGAGCACAGATACGCAGTATTTT. Encoded protein: CASSVRGSTDTQYF.

This sequence joins TRBV2 and TRBJ1-1; D may be TRBD1 (6 bases). Germline CDR1 is SNHLY and CDR2 is FYNNEI. The V end lost 2 bases, the J end lost 0 bases, and 10 bases lay between the germline ends. The CDR3 spans 15 residues. The chain's CDR3 is CASSEMGHLNTEAFF. The DNA of the CDR3 is TGTGCCAGCAGTGAAATGGGACACCTGAACACTGAAGCTTTCTTT.

The chain joins TRBV11-2 to TRBJ2-7; 10 nucleotides line up with TRBD2. The CDR3 consists of 16 residues. Trimming cost V 5 bases and J 0 bases; bases outside gene matches: 7. Germline lookup yields CDR1 SGHAT and CDR2 FQNNGV. This CDR3 reads CASSLISGRSSYEQYF. In DNA form, the CDR3 reads TGTGCCAGCAGCCTCATTAGCGGGAGGAGCTCCTACGAGCAGTACTTC.

The V gene is TRBV6-5, the J gene TRBJ1-4, with 8 positions matching TRBD1. V was clipped by 3 bases and J by 10 bases; unmatched bases: 10. This CDR3 is 15 amino acids long. CDR1 is MNHEY and CDR2 is SVGAGI in the germline V gene. CDR3 bases: TGTGCCAGCAGTTATCGGACAGGGTCAGAAGGAAAACTGTTTTTT. Encoded protein: CASSYRTGSEGKLFF.

This clone was counted a single time. This chain joins TRBV5-1 and TRBJ2-2; D ambiguous. The CDR3 spans 13 residues. Germline CDR1 is SGHRS and CDR2 is YFSETQ. Trimming left V 1 base short and J 5 bases short, with 6 bases between. The CDR3 nucleotides are TGCGCCAGCAGCTTGTTTAGAACCGGGGAGCTGTTTTTT. The encoded protein is CASSLFRTGELFF.

This sequence joins TRBV7-8 and TRBJ1-1; possibly TRBD1 for D (5 bases). With 2 bases removed from V and 10 bases from J, the gap between germline ends came to 11 bases. In germline, CDR1 is SGHVS, CDR2 FQNEAQ. This CDR3 contains 12 residues. The CDR3: CASSLRGSVAFF. CDR3 nucleotide sequence: TGTGCCAGCAGCTTAAGGGGATCGGTAGCTTTCTTT.

The rearrangement uses TRBV11-2 and TRBJ1-6; 9 positions match TRBD1. This CDR3 is built from 17 residues. Unmatched junction bases numbered 7, after V lost 0 bases and J lost 7 bases. Germline V CDR1 and CDR2: SGHAT, FQNNGV. The CDR3 sequence is CASSLDGTGQRNSPLHF. DNA of the CDR3: TGTGCCAGCAGCTTAGACGGGACAGGGCAACGGAATTCACCCCTCCACTTT.

The chain recombines TRBV7-9 with TRBJ1-2, with a tentative D call TRBD1 (5 bases). The CDR3 runs to 15 residues. The V end lost 2 bases, the J end lost 0 bases, and 10 bases lay between the germline ends. Germline V gene lookup returns CDR1 SEHNR and CDR2 FQNEAQ (reference sequence). CDR3 coding DNA: TGTGCCAGCAGCTTATGGGGCACAGCTAACTATGGCTACACCTTC. Translating gives CASSLWGTANYGYTF. Combining the CDR3 with reference TRBV7-9 and TRBJ1-2 gives the whole variable domain DTGVSQNPRHKITKRGQNVTFRCDPISEHNRLYWYRQTLGQGPEFLTYFQNEAQLEKSRLLSDRFSAERPKGSFSTLEIQRTEQGDSAMYLCASSLWGTANYGYTFGSGTRLTVV.

The chain recombines TRBV6-6 with TRBJ2-1; 13 bases map to TRBD2. The germline V gene encodes CDR1 MNHNY and CDR2 SVGAGI (reference sequence). This CDR3 region has 16 residues. J lost 7 bases, V lost 6 bases, and 9 bases had no gene match. This chain's CDR3 is CASSRLGTSGTNEQFF. CDR3 DNA sequence: TGTGCCAGCAGCCGACTAGGGACTAGCGGGACGAATGAGCAGTTCTTC.

This clone was recorded a few times. V is TRBV30 and J is TRBJ2-4; D is uncertain. This CDR3 contains 14 residues. The germline CDR1 and CDR2 sequences are GTSNPN and SVGIG (reference sequence). The V end was cut by 1 base, the J end by 12 bases, with 19 bases between. CDR3 amino acids: CAWSAFSQRKTQYF. The CDR3 DNA reads TGTGCCTGGAGTGCATTCTCACAACGAAAAACTCAGTACTTC.

DNA of the CDR3: TGTGCCAGCAGTGACGGGCGGGAACCAGTTAGTGAGCAGTTCTTC. Translating it yields CASSDGREPVSEQFF. The chain joins TRBV6-4 to TRBJ2-1, with D tentatively TRBD2 (6 bases). V lost 2 bases, J lost 9 bases, and 17 bases lay in between. The CDR3 runs to 15 residues. Germline CDR1 reads MRHNA; CDR2 reads SNTAGT.

V is TRBV5-1 and J is TRBJ1-6, with unresolved D. Trimming took off 0 bases at V and 3 bases at J, with 7 bases between the two ends. In germline, CDR1 is SGHRS, CDR2 YFSETQ. The CDR3 covers 15 residues. The CDR3 is CASSLEHHYNSPLHF. CDR3 DNA: TGCGCCAGCAGCTTGGAACACCACTATAATTCACCCCTCCACTTT.

This clone has just one count. The germline gene is not matched at one end of the junction; a read error may be the cause. This rearrangement joins TRBV7-2 to TRBJ2-2; possibly TRBD2 for D (6 bases). This CDR3 region has 16 residues. The germline gives CDR1 SGHTA, CDR2 FQGNSA. The CDR3 DNA is TGTGCCAGCACCCCGCGGGGCTCAGGGAACACCGGGGAGCCGTTTTTT. Translation gives CASTPRGSGNTGEPFF.

This clone occurred a few times. CDR3 nucleotide sequence: TGTGCCAGCAGCTCGGACAGGGGAACAGCTTTCTTT. Translation gives CASSSDRGTAFF. The gene calls are TRBV5-6 and TRBJ1-1; 9 bases fit TRBD1. V was pared by 3 bases and J by 10 bases, with 4 bases of the junction left unmatched. Germline loops: CDR1 SGHDT, CDR2 YYEEEE. The CDR3 is 12 residues long.

The rearrangement uses TRBV29-1 and TRBJ1-1; the match to TRBD1 covers 9 bases. J lost 2 bases, V lost 7 bases, and 8 bases had no gene match. The V gene's germline CDR1 is SQVTM and CDR2 ANQGSEA. The CDR3 is 14 amino acids. As DNA, the CDR3 is TGCAGCGGAGAGGACAGGGGCTCAAACACTGAAGCTTTCTTT. Its protein product is CSGEDRGSNTEAFF.